Shown below are 20 T cell receptor beta chains from a single sample sequenced in a study of breast tumors, draining lymph nodes, adjacent tissues. TCRdb fed the multiplex PCR reads into MiXCR, producing one record per CDR3 protein. This table holds under 250,000 distinct CDR3 sequences, approximately 30% found once. Axillary draining lymph nodes of breast cancer patients supplied the node samples. Sequences were obtained from axillary lymph node tissue. The source of these receptors is a female donor with breast cancer. Some clones in this sample may be carry-over from other donors' samples.

In its sample, this clonotype was seen many times. This sequence may be a read error, since a much larger clone differs from it by one base. CDR3 nucleotide sequence: TGCGCCAGCAGTCGGGGAAATCGTGAAAAACTGTCTTTT. This translates into CASSRGNREKLSF. The chain links TRBV5-1 to TRBJ1-4; D is unclear. CDR1 is SGHRS and CDR2 is YFSETQ in the germline V gene. This CDR3 spans 13 amino acids. The whole variable domain, filled in from reference TRBV5-1 and TRBJ1-4, reads KAGVTQTPRYLIKTRGQQVTLSCSPISGHRSVSWYQQTPGQGLQFLFEYFSETQRNKGNFPGRFSGRQFSNSRSEMNVSTLELGDSALYLCASSRGNREKLSFGSGTQLSVL.

This clonotype was observed at least ten times. The CDR3 sequence: CSVTSGLYNEQFF. The CDR3 coding sequence is TGCAGCGTTACTAGCGGACTTTACAATGAGCAGTTCTTC. This rearrangement joins TRBV29-1 to TRBJ2-1; the match to TRBD2 covers 8 bases. With 5 bases clipped from V and 4 bases from J, the junction kept 4 bases outside the gene matches. Germline CDR1 SQVTM, CDR2 ANQGSEA. The CDR3 loop spans 13 amino acids.

The V gene is TRBV5-4, the J gene TRBJ2-1; D ambiguous. Trimming stripped 7 bases from V and 9 bases from J, with 32 bases between. The CDR3 consists of 18 residues. Germline CDR1 SGHNT, CDR2 YYREEE (reference sequence). The CDR3 loop reads CASGTVAGEFLTMTEQFF. DNA of the CDR3: TGTGCCAGCGGTACGGTAGCCGGCGAGTTTTTAACCATGACTGAGCAGTTCTTC.

This chain uses TRBV2 with TRBJ2-2; maybe TRBD2 (5 bases). V lost 9 bases to trimming and J lost 10 bases, with 18 bases between them. The length of the CDR3 is 13 residues. Germline V gives CDR1 SNHLY, CDR2 FYNNEI. The CDR3: CASGRAPPEELFF. CDR3 DNA sequence: TGTGCCAGTGGGCGGGCCCCACCGGAGGAGCTGTTTTTT.

This clonotype was detected many times. The rearrangement uses TRBV7-8 and TRBJ1-5, with D perhaps TRBD1 (6 bases). The CDR3 length is 15 residues. V lost 1 base and J 5 bases, leaving 12 bases between the germline ends. Germline loops: CDR1 SGHVS, CDR2 FQNEAQ. DNA of the CDR3: TGTGCCAGCAGCTTAGAGGCAGGGGAGTATCAGCCCCAGCATTTT. This translates into CASSLEAGEYQPQHF.

This clonotype has a handful of counts. Mismatch with germline at one junction end may stem from a read error. The V gene is TRBV3-1, the J gene TRBJ2-1, with 12 bases identical to TRBD2. Germline values: CDR1 LGHDT, CDR2 YNNKEL (reference sequence). There are 16 residues in the CDR3. The CDR3 DNA sequence: TGTGCCAGCAGTCAAGGGTCTAGCGGGAGGGCCCATGAGCAGTTCTTC. This gives the protein CASSQGSSGRAHEQFF.

The rearrangement links TRBV3-1 to TRBJ1-5; weak D call: TRBD1 (5 bases). CDR1 and CDR2 (germline): LGHDT, YNNKEL (reference sequence). The CDR3 has 14 residues. Deletions cut 1 base from V and 6 bases from J, with 10 bases between. The CDR3 DNA reads TGTGCCAGCAGCCAAGGACGGGGGGGTCAGCCCCAGCATTTT. Translation gives CASSQGRGGQPQHF.

This clonotype was counted ten times or more. V and J are TRBV7-2 and TRBJ1-5; the D is unclear. V dropped 1 base and J dropped 7 bases, with 8 bases sitting between them. Per germline, CDR1 SGHTA and CDR2 FQGNSA. This CDR3 has 13 amino acids. CDR3 sequence: CASSLGAGQPQHF. CDR3 DNA: TGTGCCAGCAGCTTAGGTGCGGGGCAGCCCCAGCATTTT. Drawing the rest from reference TRBV7-2 and TRBJ1-5, the complete variable domain is GAGVSQSPSNKVTEKGKDVELRCDPISGHTALYWYRQSLGQGLEFLIYFQGNSAPDKSGLPSDRFSAERTGGSVSTLTIQRTQQEDSAVYLCASSLGAGQPQHFGDGTRLSIL.

With regard to this clonotype: This may be a read error, as it is one base from a much larger clone. The chain joins TRBV11-3 to TRBJ2-5; 7 bases line up with TRBD1. After removal of 5 bases from V and 5 bases from J, the junction contained 8 bases not matched to a gene. The V gene's germline CDR1 is SGHNT and CDR2 YENEEA. This CDR3 has 14 residues. The CDR3 DNA reads as TGTGCCAGCAGCCCAGGGACAGCTGCGGAGACCCAGTACTTC. Amino acid sequence: CASSPGTAAETQYF.

The chain carries TRBV12-3 or TRBV12-4 and TRBJ1-3, with TRBD1 identical over 8 bases. The CDR3 sequence is 18 residues long. The J segment lost 4 bases and the V segment lost 3 bases, leaving 14 bases of the junction unmatched. In nucleotides, the CDR3 is TGTGCCAGCAGTTTCGCACGCCCCCGGACAGGGTACGGAAACACCATATATTTT. Its translation is CASSFARPRTGYGNTIYF.

The table lists this clonotype with many counts. The rearrangement uses TRBV6-1 and TRBJ2-5; TRBD1 matches at 8 bases. This CDR3 contains 15 residues. Germline V gene sequence: CDR1 MNHNS, CDR2 SASEGT. V lost 6 bases to trimming and J lost 5 bases; unmatched junction nucleotides: 11. The CDR3 reads CASRGPRDRRETQYF. The CDR3 DNA follows: TGTGCCAGCAGAGGCCCGAGGGACAGGCGGGAGACCCAGTACTTC.

Many counts were recorded for this clonotype. The chain employs TRBV2 and TRBJ1-2; 8 bases map to TRBD1. The CDR3 runs 13 residues. V was pared by 7 bases and J by 4 bases, with 5 bases of the junction left unmatched. CDR1 and CDR2 from the germline V gene are SNHLY and FYNNEI. The CDR3 region is CASTGTGFYGYTF. CDR3 in DNA: TGTGCCAGCACTGGGACAGGATTCTATGGCTACACCTTC.

This clonotype appeared many times. The genes are TRBV20-1 and TRBJ2-5, with D possibly being TRBD2 (6 bases). The V end was cut by 6 bases, the J end by 4 bases, with 24 bases between. Germline V gives CDR1 DFQATT, CDR2 SNEGSKA (reference sequence). The CDR3 contains 16 residues. This CDR3 reads CSAYVSGSQRPETQYF. The CDR3 coding sequence is TGCAGTGCGTACGTCTCCGGGAGCCAAAGGCCAGAGACCCAGTACTTC.

This clonotype was picked up many times. This rearrangement joins TRBV19 to TRBJ1-5; TRBD1 matches at 7 bases. Germline V CDR1 and CDR2: LNHDA, SQIVND (reference sequence). With 1 base clipped from V and 2 bases from J, the junction kept 8 bases outside the gene matches. This CDR3 is 17 amino acids long. Here the CDR3 reads CASSIGQGEIGNQPQHF. CDR3 sequence (DNA): TGTGCCAGTAGTATAGGGCAGGGGGAAATTGGCAATCAGCCCCAGCATTTT.

This clonotype has ten or more counts. The rearrangement joins TRBV20-1 to TRBJ1-6; D remains unclear. Trimming left V 0 bases short and J 19 bases short, with 16 bases between. Germline V CDR1 and CDR2: DFQATT, SNEGSKA (reference sequence). The CDR3 consists of 12 residues. The CDR3 region is CSARDYRRAQHF. The CDR3 DNA follows: TGCAGTGCTAGAGATTACCGTCGGGCGCAGCACTTT.

Many counts were recorded for this clonotype. The V gene is TRBV11-3, the J gene TRBJ2-3; D ambiguous. Germline V lookup: CDR1 SGHNT, CDR2 YENEEA. V lost 5 bases and J 2 bases, leaving 8 bases between the germline ends. CDR3 length: 13 residues. In DNA form, the CDR3 reads TGTGCCAGCAGCCGGACCCTCACAGATACGCAGTATTTT. Protein product: CASSRTLTDTQYF.

CDR3 DNA: TGTGCCAGCAGTCCCCTAGCTAAACAAGAGACCCAGTACTTC. Its protein product is CASSPLAKQETQYF. V and J are TRBV6-2 or TRBV6-3 and TRBJ2-5, with a tentative D call TRBD2 (5 bases). The CDR3 contains 14 residues. V lost 5 bases and J lost 2, with 12 bases in between. Looked up from germline, CDR1 is MNHEY and CDR2 is SVGEGT.

This clonotype came up a few times. This chain joins TRBV29-1 and TRBJ2-7; D possibly corresponds to TRBD2 (6 bases). Germline assignment: CDR1 SQVTM and CDR2 ANQGSEA. The germline V and J ends were trimmed by 7 bases and 0 bases, with 13 bases remaining between them. This CDR3 is built from 13 residues. The CDR3 bases are TGCAGCGCGCTCGGGGACTCCTCCTACGAGCAGTACTTC. The encoded protein is CSALGDSSYEQYF.

In this sample, this clonotype turned up many times. The chain uses TRBV19 and TRBJ1-5; perhaps TRBD1 as D (5 bases). The germline V gene encodes CDR1 LNHDA and CDR2 SQIVND (reference sequence). The length of the CDR3 is 13 residues. V lost 9 bases, J lost 4 bases, and 13 bases lay in between. CDR3 sequence: CASRTRKNQPQHF. The CDR3 nucleotides are TGTGCCAGCAGGACAAGGAAAAATCAGCCCCAGCATTTT.

This clonotype was observed at least ten times. V gene TRBV12-3 or TRBV12-4 combines with J gene TRBJ2-7, with TRBD2 matching over 10 bases. This CDR3 is 13 amino acids long. V shed 6 bases and J 2 bases; nucleotides not matched to a gene: 1. CDR3 protein: CASRLAGTYEQYF. The CDR3 bases are TGTGCCAGCAGACTAGCGGGAACCTACGAGCAGTACTTC.